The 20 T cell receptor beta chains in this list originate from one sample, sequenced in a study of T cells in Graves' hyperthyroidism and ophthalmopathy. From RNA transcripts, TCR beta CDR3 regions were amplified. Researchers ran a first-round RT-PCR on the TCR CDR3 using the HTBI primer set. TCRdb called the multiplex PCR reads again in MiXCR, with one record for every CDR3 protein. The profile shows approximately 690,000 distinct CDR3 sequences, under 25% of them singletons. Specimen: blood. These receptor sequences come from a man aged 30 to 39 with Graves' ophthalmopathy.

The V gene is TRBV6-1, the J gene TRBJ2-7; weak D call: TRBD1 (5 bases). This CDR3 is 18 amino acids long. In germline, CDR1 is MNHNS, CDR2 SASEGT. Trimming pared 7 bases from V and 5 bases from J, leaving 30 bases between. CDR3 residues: CASTKMRQGFKLFHEQYF. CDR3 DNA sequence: TGTGCCAGCACTAAAATGCGGCAGGGATTTAAGCTATTCCACGAGCAGTACTTC.

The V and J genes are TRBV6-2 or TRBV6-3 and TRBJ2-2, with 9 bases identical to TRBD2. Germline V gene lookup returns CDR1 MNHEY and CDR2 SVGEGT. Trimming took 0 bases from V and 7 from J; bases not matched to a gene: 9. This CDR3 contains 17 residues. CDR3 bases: TGTGCCAGCAGTTACTCTTACGCTAGCGGGAATCTCGGGGAGCTGTTTTTT. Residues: CASSYSYASGNLGELFF.

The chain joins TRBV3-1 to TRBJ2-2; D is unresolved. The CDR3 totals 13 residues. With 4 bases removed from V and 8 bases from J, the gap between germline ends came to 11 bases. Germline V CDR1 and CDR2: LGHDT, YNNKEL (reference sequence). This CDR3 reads CASSRGLSGELFF. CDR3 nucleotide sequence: TGTGCCAGCAGCCGCGGTCTGTCGGGGGAGCTGTTTTTT.

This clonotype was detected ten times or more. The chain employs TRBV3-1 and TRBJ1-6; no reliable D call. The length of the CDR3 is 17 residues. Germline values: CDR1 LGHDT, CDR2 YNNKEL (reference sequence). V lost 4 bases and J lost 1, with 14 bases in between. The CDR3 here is CASSRIGRTSYNSPLHF. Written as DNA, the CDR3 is TGTGCCAGCAGCCGGATCGGACGGACGTCCTATAATTCACCCCTCCACTTT.

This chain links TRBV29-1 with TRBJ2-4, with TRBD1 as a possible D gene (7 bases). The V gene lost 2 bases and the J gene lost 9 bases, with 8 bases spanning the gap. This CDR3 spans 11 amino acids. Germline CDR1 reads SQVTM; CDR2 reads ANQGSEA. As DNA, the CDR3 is TGCAGCGTTGAACAGGGGGGCATTCAGTACTTC. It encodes CSVEQGGIQYF. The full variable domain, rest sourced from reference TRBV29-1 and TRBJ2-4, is SAVISQKPSRDICQRGTSLTIQCQVDSQVTMMFWYRQQPGQSLTLIATANQGSEATYESGFVIDKFPISRPNLTFSTLTVSNMSPEDSSIYLCSVEQGGIQYFGAGTRLSVL.

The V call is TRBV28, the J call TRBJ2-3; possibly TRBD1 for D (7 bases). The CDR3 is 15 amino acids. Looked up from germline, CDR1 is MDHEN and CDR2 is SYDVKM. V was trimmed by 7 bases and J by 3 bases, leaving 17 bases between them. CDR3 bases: TGTGCCAGCACCCCTGCGGGACAGTTTACAGATACGCAGTATTTT. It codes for CASTPAGQFTDTQYF.

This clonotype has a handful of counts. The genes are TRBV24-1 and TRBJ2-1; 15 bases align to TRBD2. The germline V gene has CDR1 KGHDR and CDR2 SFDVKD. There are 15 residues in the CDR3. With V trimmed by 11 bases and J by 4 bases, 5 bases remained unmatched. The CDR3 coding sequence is TGTGCCATTGCCGGGACTAGCGGGAGGTACAATGAGCAGTTCTTC. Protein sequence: CAIAGTSGRYNEQFF.

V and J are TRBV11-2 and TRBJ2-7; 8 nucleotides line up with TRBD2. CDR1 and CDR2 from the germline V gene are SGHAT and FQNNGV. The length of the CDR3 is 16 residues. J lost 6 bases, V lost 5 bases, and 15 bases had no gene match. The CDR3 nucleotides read TGTGCCAGCAGCACAACAGCGGGAGAATTAAGCGGCGAGCAGTACTTC. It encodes CASSTTAGELSGEQYF.

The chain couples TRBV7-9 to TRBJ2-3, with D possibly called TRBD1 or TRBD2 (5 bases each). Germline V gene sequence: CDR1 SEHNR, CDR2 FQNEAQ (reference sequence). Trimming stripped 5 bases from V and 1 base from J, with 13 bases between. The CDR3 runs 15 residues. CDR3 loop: CASSLVEGRTDTQYF. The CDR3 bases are TGTGCCAGCAGCCTTGTTGAGGGACGCACAGATACGCAGTATTTT.

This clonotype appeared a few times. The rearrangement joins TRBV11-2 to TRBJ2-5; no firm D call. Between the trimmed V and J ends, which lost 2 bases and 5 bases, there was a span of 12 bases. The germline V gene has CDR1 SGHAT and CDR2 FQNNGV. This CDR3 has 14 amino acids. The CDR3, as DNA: TGTGCCAGCAGCTTAACTTACACGTCCGAGACCCAGTACTTC. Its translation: CASSLTYTSETQYF. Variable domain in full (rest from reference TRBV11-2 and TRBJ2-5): EAGVAQSPRYKIIEKRQSVAFWCNPISGHATLYWYQQILGQGPKLLIQFQNNGVVDDSQLPKDRFSAERLKGVDSTLKIQPAKLEDSAVYLCASSLTYTSETQYFGPGTRLLVL.

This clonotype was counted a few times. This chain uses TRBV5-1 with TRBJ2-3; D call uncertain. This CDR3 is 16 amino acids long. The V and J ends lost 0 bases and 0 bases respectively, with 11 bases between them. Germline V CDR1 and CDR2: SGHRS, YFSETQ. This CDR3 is CASSLELGQSTDTQYF. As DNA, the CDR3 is TGCGCCAGCAGCTTGGAGTTAGGCCAGAGCACAGATACGCAGTATTTT.

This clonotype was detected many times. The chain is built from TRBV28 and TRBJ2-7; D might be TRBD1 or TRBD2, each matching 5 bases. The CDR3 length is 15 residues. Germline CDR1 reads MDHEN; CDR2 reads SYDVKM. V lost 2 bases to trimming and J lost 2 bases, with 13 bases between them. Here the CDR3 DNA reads TGTGCCAGCAGTTTACAGGGAGTTGCGGCCTACGAGCAGTACTTC. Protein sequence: CASSLQGVAAYEQYF.

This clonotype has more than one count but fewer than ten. The CDR3, as DNA: TGTGCCTGGAGTGTACGGCTAGCGGGAGCTACGAACACCGGGGAGCTGTTTTTT. Its translation: CAWSVRLAGATNTGELFF. The chain combines TRBV30 with TRBJ2-2; TRBD2 matches at 10 bases. CDR1 is GTSNPN, CDR2 SVGIG, per germline (reference sequence). The CDR3 extends over 18 amino acids. With 0 bases clipped from V and 0 bases from J, the junction kept 7 bases outside the gene matches.

The CDR3 loop is CASSQDGGDAGEQFF. The CDR3 DNA follows: TGCGCCAGCAGCCAAGATGGGGGGGATGCCGGGGAGCAGTTCTTC. This chain uses TRBV4-3 with TRBJ2-1, with 7 bases that match TRBD2. This CDR3 comprises 15 residues. The germline CDR1 and CDR2 sequences are LGHNA and YSLEER. The V segment lost 0 bases and the J segment 10 bases; nucleotides outside the gene matches: 9.

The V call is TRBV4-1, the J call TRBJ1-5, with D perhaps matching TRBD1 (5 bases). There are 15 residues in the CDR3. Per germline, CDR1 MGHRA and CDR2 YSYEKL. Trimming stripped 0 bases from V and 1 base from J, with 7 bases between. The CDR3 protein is CASSQDWTSNQPQHF. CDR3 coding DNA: TGCGCCAGCAGCCAAGATTGGACAAGCAATCAGCCCCAGCATTTT.

CDR3 protein: CASSQVPRGYEQYF. Written as DNA, the CDR3 is TGCGCCAGCAGCCAAGTGCCCAGGGGCTACGAGCAGTACTTC. The V and J genes are TRBV4-1 and TRBJ2-7; tentatively, D is TRBD1 (6 bases). Trimming pared 1 base from V and 3 bases from J, leaving 10 bases between. The germline V gene encodes CDR1 MGHRA and CDR2 YSYEKL. This CDR3 contains 14 residues.

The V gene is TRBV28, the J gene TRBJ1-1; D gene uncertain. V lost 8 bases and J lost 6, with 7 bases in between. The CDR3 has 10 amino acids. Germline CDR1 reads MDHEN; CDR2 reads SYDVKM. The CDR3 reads CASAAAEAFF. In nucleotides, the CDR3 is TGTGCCAGCGCGGCCGCTGAAGCTTTCTTT.

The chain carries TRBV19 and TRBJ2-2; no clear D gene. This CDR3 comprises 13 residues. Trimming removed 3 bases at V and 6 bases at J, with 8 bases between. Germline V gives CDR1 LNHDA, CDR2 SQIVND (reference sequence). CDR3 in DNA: TGTGCCAGTAGTATCAGGCGTTCCGGGGAGCTGTTTTTT. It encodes CASSIRRSGELFF.

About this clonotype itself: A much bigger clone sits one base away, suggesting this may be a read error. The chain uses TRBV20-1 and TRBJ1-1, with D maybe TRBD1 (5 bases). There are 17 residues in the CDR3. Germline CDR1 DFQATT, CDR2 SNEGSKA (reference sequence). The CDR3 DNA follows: TGCAGTACTAGAGAAAGGTATAGGGGCGCGATGAACACTGAAGCTTTCTTT. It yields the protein CSTRERYRGAMNTEAFF.

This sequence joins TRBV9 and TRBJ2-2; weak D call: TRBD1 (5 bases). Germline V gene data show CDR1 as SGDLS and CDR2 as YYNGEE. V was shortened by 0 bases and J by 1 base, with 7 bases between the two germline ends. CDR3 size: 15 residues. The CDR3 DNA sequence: TGTGCCAGCAGCGTAGGAGGACAGAACACCGGGGAGCTGTTTTTT. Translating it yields CASSVGGQNTGELFF.